These 10 T cell receptor beta chains were all obtained from the same sample, sequenced in a study of blood T cell repertoires in COVID-19. Repertoires were generated with immunoSEQ multiplex PCR, while TCRdb's copy carries only in-frame clones and drops some. The profile shows fewer than 85,000 clones, around 82% of them singletons. Sequenced: peripheral blood. The source is a human donor in a cohort sampled during active COVID-19.

V and J are TRBV27 and TRBJ1-2; D is unresolved. Trimming stripped 5 bases from V and 5 bases from J, with 15 bases between. The CDR3 runs 14 residues. Germline V gives CDR1 MNHEY, CDR2 SMNVEV (reference sequence). The CDR3 loop is CASSGTGRTYGYTF. The CDR3 DNA follows: TGTGCCAGCAGTGGAACCGGGCGGACTTATGGCTACACCTTC.

The chain uses TRBV14 and TRBJ1-1, with 7 bases aligning to TRBD1. There are 13 residues in the CDR3. The junction had 3 bases not matched to a gene; V was cut back by 4 bases and J by 4 bases. The germline gives CDR1 SGHDN, CDR2 FVKESK. The CDR3 protein is CASSLNRGTEAFF. CDR3 in DNA: TGTGCCAGCAGCCTAAACAGGGGCACTGAAGCTTTCTTT.

V and J are TRBV28 and TRBJ2-5, with 8 bases aligning to TRBD2. CDR3 length: 17 residues. Trimming cost V 2 bases and J 4 bases; bases outside gene matches: 12. Germline V gene sequence: CDR1 MDHEN, CDR2 SYDVKM. CDR3 loop: CASSLPLGTSVGETQYF. The CDR3 DNA follows: TGTGCCAGCAGTTTACCTCTCGGGACTAGTGTCGGAGAGACCCAGTACTTC.

The rearrangement links TRBV19 to TRBJ2-2; maybe TRBD1 (5 bases). V dropped 3 bases and J dropped 1 base, with 6 bases sitting between them. Germline V CDR1 and CDR2: LNHDA, SQIVND (reference sequence). This CDR3 has 14 amino acids. Here the CDR3 reads CASSITGNTGELFF. The CDR3 nucleotides are TGTGCCAGTAGTATCACAGGGAACACCGGGGAGCTGTTTTTT.

This chain connects TRBV5-6 to TRBJ1-6; 7 bases agree with TRBD1. CDR1 and CDR2 (germline): SGHDT, YYEEEE. The CDR3 has 14 residues. After removal of 1 base from V and 7 bases from J, the junction contained 2 bases not matched to a gene. The CDR3 region is CASSLLTGNSPLHF. CDR3 nucleotide sequence: TGTGCCAGCAGCTTGTTGACAGGGAATTCACCCCTCCACTTT.

This clone was seen a handful of times. V is TRBV19 and J is TRBJ1-1, with 8 bases fitting TRBD1. The CDR3 consists of 17 residues. V lost 5 bases, J lost 0 bases, and 11 bases stayed unmatched. Germline values: CDR1 LNHDA, CDR2 SQIVND (reference sequence). The CDR3, as DNA: TGTGCCAGTAGTCCCCGGACAGGGCGGGGATTGAACACTGAAGCTTTCTTT. Amino acid sequence: CASSPRTGRGLNTEAFF. Supplemented by reference TRBV19 and TRBJ1-1, the full variable domain reads DGGITQSPKYLFRKEGQNVTLSCEQNLNHDAMYWYRQDPGQGLRLIYYSQIVNDFQKGDIAEGYSVSREKKESFPLTVTSAQKNPTAFYLCASSPRTGRGLNTEAFFGQGTRLTVV.

The genes are TRBV28 and TRBJ1-3, with 7 bases that match TRBD1. Trimming at V came to 6 bases and at J to 0 bases, leaving 14 bases not matched to a gene. The CDR3 is 18 amino acids. Germline-derived CDR1 and CDR2 are MDHEN and SYDVKM. CDR3 sequence (DNA): TGTGCCAGCAGCACCCCGACAGGGACTCACCTCTCTGGAAACACCATATATTTT. Translation: CASSTPTGTHLSGNTIYF.

This sequence joins TRBV19 and TRBJ2-4, with D perhaps TRBD2 (5 bases). The V and J ends lost 5 bases and 0 bases respectively, with 26 bases between them. CDR3 size: 20 residues. Germline CDR1 LNHDA, CDR2 SQIVND (reference sequence). The CDR3 spells CASSLAWAPRGGLAKNIQYF. CDR3 DNA: TGTGCCAGTAGTCTAGCATGGGCCCCAAGAGGAGGTCTAGCCAAAAACATTCAGTACTTC.

The V and J genes are TRBV15 and TRBJ1-5, with TRBD1 matching over 9 bases. V shed 4 bases and J 5 bases; nucleotides not matched to a gene: 9. Germline CDR1 is LNHNV and CDR2 is YYDKDF (reference sequence). The CDR3 is 16 residues long. This CDR3 is CATSTRTGDGDQPQHF. The CDR3 DNA follows: TGTGCCACCAGCACGAGGACAGGGGACGGGGATCAGCCCCAGCATTTT.

The chain joins TRBV7-6 to TRBJ1-1; D gene uncertain. V shed 0 bases and J shed 0 bases, with 8 bases lying between them. The CDR3 has 15 amino acids. Germline loops: CDR1 SGHVS, CDR2 FNYEAQ. The CDR3 nucleotides read TGTGCCAGCAGCTTAGCCCCCTCTATGAACACTGAAGCTTTCTTT. It encodes CASSLAPSMNTEAFF.